The 25 T cell receptor beta chains in this list originate from one sample, sequenced in a study of neurological immune-mediated disorders. TCRdb re-called the 5' RACE reads through MiXCR, storing one row per CDR3 protein. This table has about 120,000 distinct CDR3 sequences, about 3.2% appearing once. Specimen: PBMCs. The receptors here all came from a woman aged 30 to 39 with multiple sclerosis.

This clonotype was seen at least ten times. The chain has TRBV20-1 and TRBJ1-2; TRBD1 matches 7 bases. The germline V gene encodes CDR1 DFQATT and CDR2 SNEGSKA (reference sequence). The CDR3 is 14 residues long. V shed 1 base, J shed 6 bases, and the junction held 8 bases outside the gene matches. This chain's CDR3 is CSARVRNRGDGYTF. The CDR3 coding sequence is TGCAGTGCTAGAGTGAGGAACAGGGGCGATGGCTACACCTTC.

This clonotype was seen at least ten times. This chain uses TRBV5-1 with TRBJ2-1; tentatively, D is TRBD2 (6 bases). The CDR3 totals 16 residues. V dropped 0 bases and J dropped 1 base, with 11 bases sitting between them. Germline-derived CDR1 and CDR2 are SGHRS and YFSETQ. The CDR3 bases are TGCGCCAGCAGCTTGGAGGGAGGACTTTCCTACAATGAGCAGTTCTTC. Encoded protein: CASSLEGGLSYNEQFF.

Many counts were recorded for this clonotype. This chain links TRBV29-1 with TRBJ2-3; tentative D call: TRBD2 (6 bases). From germline, CDR1 is SQVTM and CDR2 ANQGSEA. Trimming shortened V by 4 bases and J by 2 bases, and 19 bases separated the two germline ends. CDR3 length equals 16 residues. The CDR3, as DNA: TGCAGCGTTGTCCCCGCCTGGAGGGGCCTCACAGATACGCAGTATTTT. It yields the protein CSVVPAWRGLTDTQYF.

This clonotype was picked up many times. J is TRBJ2-1 and V is TRBV20-1; 8 bases agree with TRBD1. The CDR3 extends over 18 amino acids. Looked up from germline, CDR1 is DFQATT and CDR2 is SNEGSKA (reference sequence). V shed 0 bases and J 0 bases; nucleotides not matched to a gene: 10. CDR3 nucleotide sequence: TGCAGTGCTAGAGACGGCAGGGGGCAAACTCACTCCTACAATGAGCAGTTCTTC. Residues: CSARDGRGQTHSYNEQFF.

Many counts were recorded for this clonotype. The chain recombines TRBV4-3 with TRBJ2-7, with TRBD1 matching 11 bases. The germline V gene encodes CDR1 LGHNA and CDR2 YSLEER. V dropped 4 bases and J dropped 2; count of bases not matched to a gene: 4. The CDR3 loop spans 15 amino acids. This chain's CDR3 is CASSRGQGAPYEQYF. CDR3 DNA: TGCGCCAGCAGCCGCGGACAGGGGGCTCCCTACGAGCAGTACTTC.

This clonotype has at least ten counts. The chain carries TRBV20-1 and TRBJ1-2; D gene uncertain. The ends were cut back, 0 bases at V and 8 bases at J, with 16 bases in the middle. CDR1 is DFQATT, CDR2 SNEGSKA, per germline (reference sequence). The CDR3 runs 14 residues. Written as DNA, the CDR3 is TGCAGTGCTAGAGAACCGACAACTGTTGAAGGCTACACCTTC. This encodes CSAREPTTVEGYTF.

This clonotype has a count of ten or more. The rearrangement uses TRBV5-1 and TRBJ2-4, with D tentatively TRBD1 (5 bases). The CDR3 spans 13 residues. Per the germline V gene, CDR1 is SGHRS and CDR2 is YFSETQ. V lost 2 bases and J 6 bases, leaving 9 bases between the germline ends. CDR3 region: CASSLQDRNIQYF. The CDR3 bases are TGCGCCAGCAGCTTACAAGACAGAAACATTCAGTACTTC.

There are many counts of this clonotype. V gene TRBV20-1 combines with J gene TRBJ2-1; no clear D. V lost 8 bases and J lost 5, with 19 bases in between. Germline lookup yields CDR1 DFQATT and CDR2 SNEGSKA (reference sequence). The CDR3 length is 14 residues. The CDR3 region is CSTPGIRSHNEQFF. The CDR3 nucleotides read TGCAGTACCCCGGGCATCCGGTCCCACAATGAGCAGTTCTTC.

This clonotype was detected many times. The V gene is TRBV9, the J gene TRBJ1-1; D possibly corresponds to TRBD1 (6 bases). The CDR3 spans 15 residues. V was clipped by 0 bases and J by 0 bases, with 9 bases between them. Per the germline V gene, CDR1 is SGDLS and CDR2 is YYNGEE. This CDR3 reads CASSVGGHLNTEAFF. CDR3 coding DNA: TGTGCCAGCAGCGTAGGGGGGCACCTGAACACTGAAGCTTTCTTT.

This clonotype has at least ten counts. The chain links TRBV6-5 to TRBJ2-1; tentatively, D is TRBD1 or TRBD2 (5 bases each). V was pared by 1 base and J by 3 bases, with 10 bases between. The germline gives CDR1 MNHEY, CDR2 SVGAGI. The CDR3 length is 15 residues. The CDR3 nucleotides are TGTGCCAGCAGTTACTGGGGGACGGACTACAATGAGCAGTTCTTC. It is translated as CASSYWGTDYNEQFF.

This clonotype was picked up many times. The V gene is TRBV15, the J gene TRBJ2-7; D uncertain. V was pared by 5 bases and J by 3 bases, with 11 bases between. Germline-derived CDR1 and CDR2 are LNHNV and YYDKDF (reference sequence). This CDR3 spans 13 amino acids. The CDR3 DNA sequence: TGTGCCACCAGCCCGGTAGGGTACTACGAGCAGTACTTC. It yields the protein CATSPVGYYEQYF.

This clonotype has a count of ten or more. The V and J genes are TRBV5-1 and TRBJ2-1, with D possibly TRBD2 on 5 matching bases. Germline V gene data show CDR1 as SGHRS and CDR2 as YFSETQ. This CDR3 comprises 17 residues. Trimming cost V 4 bases and J 0 bases, with 17 bases left between them. CDR3: CASSLSLQRHSYNEQFF. CDR3 coding DNA: TGCGCCAGCAGCCTTTCCCTTCAGCGGCACTCCTACAATGAGCAGTTCTTC.

There are many counts of this clonotype. This CDR3 reads CAMGNEQYF. Here the CDR3 DNA reads TGCGCCATGGGGAACGAGCAGTACTTC. This rearrangement joins TRBV10-1 to TRBJ2-7, with D unclear. Trimming removed 10 bases at V and 5 bases at J, with 6 bases between. Germline assignment: CDR1 WNHNN and CDR2 SYGVQD (reference sequence). The CDR3 has 9 residues.

This clonotype was picked up many times. The chain employs TRBV7-2 and TRBJ1-3, with TRBD1 matching over 7 bases. The germline V gene has CDR1 SGHTA and CDR2 FQGNSA. The CDR3 consists of 15 residues. J was trimmed by 0 bases and V by 5 bases; bases with no gene match: 4. The CDR3 here is CASSRDSISGNTIYF. Written as DNA, the CDR3 is TGTGCCAGCAGCCGGGACAGCATCTCTGGAAACACCATATATTTT.

This clonotype was seen at least ten times. The chain combines TRBV12-3 or TRBV12-4 with TRBJ2-7; 10 bases agree with TRBD1. The CDR3 consists of 14 residues. V shed 6 bases, J shed 5 bases, and the junction held 7 bases outside the gene matches. The chain's CDR3 is CASSPGQGFHEQYF. CDR3 DNA: TGTGCCAGCAGCCCGGGACAGGGGTTCCACGAGCAGTACTTC.

The CDR3 loop is CASTAGTGEEQYF. CDR3 nucleotide sequence: TGTGCCTCTACGGCCGGGACAGGGGAAGAGCAGTACTTC. The rearrangement links TRBV24-1 to TRBJ2-7; 10 bases fit TRBD1. Germline values: CDR1 KGHDR, CDR2 SFDVKD. The CDR3 has 13 residues. The V segment lost 12 bases and the J segment 7 bases; nucleotides outside the gene matches: 11.

This clonotype was detected many times. The V gene is TRBV20-1, the J gene TRBJ2-4; TRBD2 aligns across 7 bases. This CDR3 is built from 13 residues. V gave up 1 base and J gave up 14 bases; unmatched junction bases: 11. Germline-derived CDR1 and CDR2 are DFQATT and SNEGSKA (reference sequence). The CDR3 sequence: CSARVSGGYLEYF. CDR3 DNA: TGCAGTGCTAGAGTGTCGGGGGGATATTTGGAGTACTTC.

This clonotype was seen at least ten times. The chain uses TRBV7-9 and TRBJ2-3, with 7 positions matching TRBD1. This CDR3 contains 16 residues. Germline CDR1 is SEHNR and CDR2 is FQNEAQ (reference sequence). J was trimmed by 0 bases and V by 5 bases; bases with no gene match: 8. For the CDR3, the DNA is TGTGCCAGCAGCCTTGGGACAGCCCCTAGCACAGATACGCAGTATTTT. It codes for CASSLGTAPSTDTQYF. Filled out from reference TRBV7-9 and TRBJ2-3, the complete variable domain reads DTGVSQNPRHKITKRGQNVTFRCDPISEHNRLYWYRQTLGQGPEFLTYFQNEAQLEKSRLLSDRFSAERPKGSFSTLEIQRTEQGDSAMYLCASSLGTAPSTDTQYFGPGTRLTVL.

CDR3 DNA: TGCAGTGCTAGAGATAGGGGGGCTGGGGAGACCCAGTACTTC. It codes for CSARDRGAGETQYF. The chain joins TRBV20-1 to TRBJ2-5; D tentatively fits TRBD1 or TRBD2 (6 bases each). The V gene's germline CDR1 is DFQATT and CDR2 SNEGSKA (reference sequence). The CDR3 is made up of 14 amino acids. The germline V and J ends were trimmed by 0 bases and 5 bases, with 13 bases remaining between them.

Turning to this clonotype: It may be a read error: a sequence one base away is much more abundant. The chain links TRBV7-2 to TRBJ1-1, with a possible D match to TRBD1 (6 bases). The CDR3 consists of 16 residues. The V and J ends lost 2 bases and 6 bases respectively, with 19 bases between them. CDR1 is SGHTA, CDR2 FQGNSA, per germline. The CDR3 region is CASSLRDTTMGPEAFF. The DNA for the CDR3 is TGTGCCAGCAGCTTAAGGGACACCACCATGGGACCTGAAGCTTTCTTT.

The sample holds many counts of this clonotype. V gene TRBV18 combines with J gene TRBJ2-7; TRBD1 matches at 9 bases. This CDR3 comprises 14 residues. V gave up 6 bases and J gave up 4 bases; unmatched junction bases: 7. Germline V gene sequence: CDR1 KGHSH, CDR2 LQKENI. CDR3 residues: CASSQEQGAYEQYF. The CDR3 DNA reads TGTGCCAGCTCCCAAGAACAGGGGGCATACGAGCAGTACTTC.

At least ten counts were recorded for this clonotype. This rearrangement joins TRBV29-1 to TRBJ1-2, with TRBD1 identical over 9 bases. J lost 8 bases, V lost 3 bases, and 7 bases had no gene match. The V gene's germline CDR1 is SQVTM and CDR2 ANQGSEA. CDR3 length equals 13 residues. In DNA, the CDR3 is TGCAGCGTTGAGGACAGGGGTCTTTGGGGCTACACCTTC. It codes for CSVEDRGLWGYTF.

The table lists this clonotype with many counts. The rearrangement links TRBV2 to TRBJ1-4; D perhaps matches TRBD1 (5 bases). The CDR3 runs to 14 residues. Looked up from germline, CDR1 is SNHLY and CDR2 is FYNNEI. Trimming removed 7 bases at V and 5 bases at J, with 14 bases between. This CDR3 reads CASTPVWGNEKLFF. As DNA, the CDR3 is TGTGCCAGCACTCCGGTTTGGGGGAATGAAAAACTGTTTTTT.

This clonotype was observed many times. The rearrangement links TRBV19 to TRBJ1-5, with D uncertain. There are 15 residues in the CDR3. V gave up 5 bases and J gave up 10 bases, with 21 bases separating them. Germline V gene sequence: CDR1 LNHDA, CDR2 SQIVND (reference sequence). This CDR3 is CASSVTLEGFGPQHF. The CDR3 DNA reads as TGTGCCAGTAGTGTCACCCTAGAGGGATTCGGTCCCCAGCATTTT.

J is TRBJ2-4 and V is TRBV10-1, with 14 bases aligning to TRBD2. Losses at the gene ends were 6 bases for V and 5 bases for J; bases not matched to a gene: 6. This CDR3 spans 16 amino acids. CDR1 and CDR2 (germline): WNHNN, SYGVQD (reference sequence). The CDR3 DNA reads TGCGCCAGCAGCCCGGGACTAGCGGGAGCGCAAAACATTCAGTACTTC. Its translation: CASSPGLAGAQNIQYF.